The 9 T cell receptor beta chains given below trace back to one sample, sequenced in a study of T cells in Graves' hyperthyroidism and ophthalmopathy. RNA transcripts provided the source from which TCR beta CDR3 regions were amplified. The TCR CDR3 first-round RT-PCR relied on the HTBI primer set. TCRdb reprocessed the multiplex PCR reads with MiXCR, giving one entry per CDR3 protein. In the table there are around 600,000 distinct CDR3 sequences, less than 45% of which are singletons. Material: peripheral blood or thyroid tissue (not recorded which). These receptors originate from an adult man with Graves' disease, either hyperthyroidism or ophthalmopathy (not recorded which).

This clonotype was observed at least ten times. This rearrangement joins TRBV10-3 to TRBJ1-1; TRBD1 aligns across 7 bases. Germline V gene data show CDR1 as ENHRY and CDR2 as SYGVKD. This CDR3 region has 17 residues. Trimming cost V 3 bases and J 3 bases; bases outside gene matches: 13. The CDR3 here is CAISDDLRQGTDTEAFF. As DNA, the CDR3 is TGTGCCATCAGTGATGACTTAAGACAGGGAACGGACACTGAAGCTTTCTTT.

There are a few counts of this clonotype. This rearrangement joins TRBV5-1 to TRBJ1-1; no clear D gene. The V gene's germline CDR1 is SGHRS and CDR2 YFSETQ. Trimming removed 7 bases from V and 0 bases from J, with 13 bases in between. The CDR3 is 14 amino acids. For the CDR3, the DNA is TGCGCCAGCCTCCCCGACCCCATGAACACTGAAGCTTTCTTT. Translating gives CASLPDPMNTEAFF.

The chain links TRBV7-9 to TRBJ2-7; D is possibly TRBD2 (7 bases). This CDR3 is 15 amino acids long. The V and J ends lost 4 bases and 6 bases respectively, with 19 bases between them. In germline, CDR1 is SEHNR, CDR2 FQNEAQ (reference sequence). CDR3 bases: TGTGCCAGCAGCTGGACCGGCGGACTAGGGGGCGAGCAGTACTTC. Protein: CASSWTGGLGGEQYF.

The count of this clonotype is one. V usage is TRBV9 and J usage is TRBJ1-2; D is undetermined. Germline lookup yields CDR1 SGDLS and CDR2 YYNGEE. This CDR3 spans 12 amino acids. The V end was cut by 7 bases, the J end by 4 bases, with 11 bases between. This CDR3 reads CASSQSGYGYTF. CDR3 in DNA: TGTGCCAGCTCCCAATCTGGCTATGGCTACACCTTC.

The V and J genes are TRBV10-3 and TRBJ1-5; 9 bases fit TRBD1. Germline CDR1 reads ENHRY; CDR2 reads SYGVKD. The CDR3 covers 12 residues. Losses at the gene ends were 11 bases for V and 5 bases for J; bases not matched to a gene: 4. CDR3 sequence: CAEGQGYQPQHF. The CDR3 DNA reads TGTGCCGAGGGACAGGGCTATCAGCCCCAGCATTTT.

The V and J genes are TRBV24-1 and TRBJ2-2; D is tentatively TRBD1 or TRBD2 (6 bases each). Germline assignment: CDR1 KGHDR and CDR2 SFDVKD. There are 13 residues in the CDR3. V lost 4 bases and J lost 7, with 9 bases in between. CDR3 protein: CATSDGGGGELFF. The CDR3 DNA follows: TGTGCCACCAGTGACGGAGGGGGCGGGGAGCTGTTTTTT.

The J gene is TRBJ1-2, the V gene TRBV12-3 or TRBV12-4; TRBD1 aligns across 7 bases. CDR3 length: 13 residues. The ends lost 6 bases at V and 4 bases at J; junction bases unmatched: 5. CDR3 residues: CASSTRTGYGYTF. The CDR3 DNA follows: TGTGCCAGCAGCACCCGGACAGGCTATGGCTACACCTTC.

This clonotype was seen at least ten times. The chain joins TRBV29-1 to TRBJ1-3, with D perhaps TRBD1 (5 bases). In germline, CDR1 is SQVTM, CDR2 ANQGSEA. CDR3 length equals 13 residues. The germline V and J ends were trimmed by 7 bases and 1 base, with 11 bases remaining between them. CDR3 protein: CSGQRGSGNTIYF. The DNA for the CDR3 is TGCAGCGGACAGCGGGGTTCTGGAAACACCATATATTTT.

A few counts support this clonotype. The rearrangement joins TRBV12-3 or TRBV12-4 to TRBJ1-4; TRBD1 aligns across 8 bases. V was clipped by 4 bases and J by 6 bases; unmatched bases: 10. This CDR3 has 16 amino acids. The CDR3 bases are TGTGCCAGCAGTTCCTTTAAGGACAGGGTGGATGAAAAACTGTTTTTT. The encoded protein is CASSSFKDRVDEKLFF.